The present TCR beta chain was sequenced within a study of identical twins. Broader study findings: It was out-of-frame TCR alpha sharing in monozygotic twins that models underestimated. Cord blood beta clonotypes present at high abundance carried fewer insertions; no such pattern appeared in memory repertoires. Zero-insertion analyses could be partly confounded by invariant MAIT and iNKT cells.

Unique molecular identifiers were in the cDNA, with template-switch universal primer binding. TCRdb re-called the 5' RACE reads through MiXCR, storing one row per CDR3 protein. The sample shows hundreds of thousands of distinct CDR3 sequences, less than 7% of them seen only once. Concerning this clonotype itself: Antigen specificity is unknown.

The specimen sequenced was naive T cells sorted from blood. The origin of this receptor is a man between 18 and 35 years old in good health.

This CDR3 reads CASSQPGLATYNEQFF. CDR3 DNA sequence: TGTGCCAGCAGCCAACCGGGACTTGCAACCTACAATGAGCAGTTCTTC. The J gene is TRBJ2-1, the V gene TRBV7-9; tentative D call: TRBD2 (6 bases). CDR3 length: 16 amino acids. The ends were cut back, 5 bases at V and 2 bases at J, with 16 bases in the middle. In germline, CDR1 is SEHNR, CDR2 FQNEAQ (reference sequence).